A selection of T cell receptor beta chains follows, all from one sample in a study of blood T cell repertoires in COVID-19. Clones were sequenced by immunoSEQ multiplex PCR, and TCRdb holds only the in-frame ones, with some missing. The profile covers 150,000 or so clones, with around four fifths appearing a single time and 2.5% to 3% taken by the ten largest. Sequenced sample: peripheral blood. These TCRs come from a woman aged 40 to 55 with active or convalescent COVID-19. Both conserved end residues are part of each CDR3. A D gene is named only where the DNA matches it firmly. A clone size is listed for some rows: how often the clone was seen (once, few, many), or a class if it is expanded.

V	size	D	J	length	CDR3	DNA
TRBV28	.	.	TRBJ1-2	14	CASTPGGRNYGYTF	TGTGCCAGCACACCCGGGGGGCGGAACTATGGCTACACCTTC
TRBV5-5	.	.	TRBJ1-2	15	CASRLGTGHDYGYTF	TGTGCCAGCAGGCTGGGGACGGGACACGACTATGGCTACACCTTC
TRBV19	.	TRBD1	TRBJ1-5	16	CASSIGRGIGNQPQHF	TGTGCCAGTAGTATCGGCAGGGGGATCGGCAATCAGCCCCAGCATTTT
TRBV19	.	.	TRBJ1-1	16	CASSVPGGGLVTEAFF	TGTGCCAGTAGTGTGCCTGGGGGCGGTTTGGTCACTGAAGCTTTCTTT
TRBV9	.	.	TRBJ2-3	17	CASSAGPLARIQDTQYF	TGTGCCAGCAGCGCCGGGCCACTAGCACGGATTCAAGATACGCAGTATTTT
TRBV28	few	TRBD2	TRBJ2-7	16	CASSALGTSVSYEQYF	TGTGCCAGCAGCGCACTCGGGACTAGCGTGTCCTACGAGCAGTACTTC
TRBV5-1	once	.	TRBJ2-1	15	CASSLGQIPYNEQFF	TGCGCCAGCAGCTTGGGACAGATACCCTACAATGAGCAGTTCTTC
TRBV27	.	TRBD1	TRBJ2-7	15	CASSSTGGGVYEQYF	TGTGCCAGCAGTTCAACAGGGGGAGGTGTCTACGAGCAGTACTTC
TRBV28	.	.	TRBJ2-5	13	CASKRGFQETQYF	TGTGCCAGCAAAAGGGGGTTCCAAGAGACCCAGTACTTC
TRBV10-1	.	.	TRBJ2-4	19	CASSEESYDQGLAKNIQYF	TGCGCCAGCAGTGAGGAAAGTTATGACCAGGGGCTAGCCAAAAACATTCAGTACTTC
TRBV24-1	few	TRBD1	TRBJ2-5	16	CATSDLTTGGGETQYF	TGTGCCACCAGTGATTTGACGACAGGGGGAGGAGAGACCCAGTACTTC
TRBV30	.	.	TRBJ2-6	15	CAWSVGDSGANVLTF	TGTGCCTGGAGTGTGGGAGACTCTGGGGCCAACGTCCTGACTTTC
TRBV6-6	.	.	TRBJ2-7	12	CASSPVTYEQYF	TGTGCCAGCAGCCCCGTAACCTACGAGCAGTACTTC
TRBV6-2/TRBV6-3	.	TRBD1	TRBJ1-1	15	CASSAPGTGATEAFF	TGTGCCAGCAGCGCCCCCGGGACAGGGGCCACTGAAGCTTTCTTT
TRBV5-1	.	TRBD1	TRBJ2-7	14	CASSAPGQAYEQYF	TGCGCCAGCAGCGCACCGGGACAGGCATACGAGCAGTACTTC
TRBV18	once	.	TRBJ1-1	15	CASSPTSDPRTEAFF	TGTGCCAGCTCACCTACCTCCGACCCGAGGACTGAAGCTTTCTTT
TRBV7-2	.	TRBD2	TRBJ2-7	15	CASSSRAGDSYEQYF	TGTGCCAGCAGCTCCCGAGCGGGGGACTCCTACGAGCAGTACTTC
TRBV10-3	.	.	TRBJ2-7	15	CAISGSGGVSYEQYF	TGTGCCATCAGTGGAAGCGGAGGGGTATCCTACGAGCAGTACTTC
TRBV5-6	few	.	TRBJ2-7	14	CASSEGHGSYEQYF	TGTGCCAGCAGCGAGGGCCACGGATCCTACGAGCAGTACTTC
TRBV30	.	TRBD1	TRBJ2-6	14	CAWRLQGWANVLTF	TGTGCCTGGAGGCTACAGGGGTGGGCCAACGTCCTGACTTTC
TRBV19	.	.	TRBJ2-7	17	CASSIRSRISSSYEQYF	TGTGCCAGTAGTATTAGGAGCCGTATTTCTAGCTCCTACGAGCAGTACTTC
TRBV23-1	.	TRBD1	TRBJ1-4	16	CASSHLGQATNEKLFF	TGCGCCAGCAGTCATCTAGGACAGGCAACTAATGAAAAACTGTTTTTT
TRBV28	.	.	TRBJ1-2	10	CASSSNGYTF	TGTGCCAGCAGTTCTAATGGCTACACCTTC
TRBV3-1/TRBV3-2	few	TRBD2	TRBJ2-5	14	CASSQAGGEETQYF	TGTGCCAGCAGCCAAGCGGGGGGTGAGGAGACCCAGTACTTC
TRBV7-2	.	.	TRBJ2-5	15	CASSLGVRVRETQYF	TGTGCCAGCAGCTTAGGAGTGAGGGTCCGGGAGACCCAGTACTTC
TRBV5-4	.	.	TRBJ2-3	14	CASSSRLSRDTQYF	TGTGCCAGCAGTTCCCGACTCTCCCGGGATACGCAGTATTTT
TRBV28	.	.	TRBJ1-5	12	CASSADSQPQHF	TGTGCCAGCAGCGCGGACAGTCAGCCCCAGCATTTT
TRBV19	.	.	TRBJ2-6	14	CASRDNVGANVLTF	TGTGCCAGTAGAGACAATGTGGGGGCCAACGTCCTGACTTTC
TRBV19	.	TRBD1	TRBJ1-1	16	CASSIIRGTGNTEAFF	TGTGCCAGTAGTATCATACGGGGGACAGGGAACACTGAAGCTTTCTTT
TRBV28	.	TRBD1	TRBJ2-2	17	CASREGQGAENTGELFF	TGTGCCAGCAGGGAGGGACAGGGGGCGGAGAACACCGGGGAGCTGTTTTTT
TRBV18	.	TRBD1	TRBJ1-5	16	CASSPPGTGQNQPQHF	TGTGCCAGCTCACCACCCGGGACAGGGCAAAATCAGCCCCAGCATTTT
TRBV19	.	.	TRBJ1-6	14	CASSQTGDNSPLHF	TGTGCCAGTAGCCAGACGGGGGATAATTCACCCCTCCACTTT
TRBV7-9	.	TRBD1	TRBJ2-6	19	CASSFYVGQGPSGANVLTF	TGTGCCAGCAGCTTTTACGTCGGACAGGGCCCCTCTGGGGCCAACGTCCTGACTTTC
TRBV7-9	.	TRBD1	TRBJ1-2	15	CASSPGTGRNYGYTF	TGTGCCAGCAGCCCGGGGACAGGGCGGAACTATGGCTACACCTTC
TRBV6-5	few	.	TRBJ1-5	13	CASSGQYNQPQHF	TGTGCCAGCAGCGGACAGTACAATCAGCCCCAGCATTTT
TRBV19	.	TRBD2	TRBJ2-5	15	CASSPGRRFQETQYF	TGTGCCAGTAGCCCCGGGAGGAGATTCCAAGAGACCCAGTACTTC
TRBV11-1	.	.	TRBJ1-1	13	CASSRLMNTEAFF	TGTGCCAGCTCACGACTTATGAACACTGAAGCTTTCTTT
TRBV5-1	.	.	TRBJ1-1	13	CASTSDLMTEAFF	TGCGCCAGCACGTCAGACTTGATGACTGAAGCTTTCTTT
TRBV5-1	.	TRBD2	TRBJ2-5	18	CASSRTTLAGVKRETQYF	TGCGCCAGCAGCCGTACCACGCTAGCGGGCGTCAAGCGAGAGACCCAGTACTTC
TRBV5-5	.	.	TRBJ1-1	13	CASSPRGGTEAFF	TGTGCCAGCAGCCCCCGGGGAGGCACTGAAGCTTTCTTT
TRBV4-1	.	.	TRBJ2-3	18	CASSQDPQSGARTDTQYF	TGCGCCAGCAGCCAAGATCCCCAGTCTGGGGCCCGCACAGATACGCAGTATTTT
TRBV5-1	few	.	TRBJ2-4	16	CASSSGVGAIKNIQYF	TGCGCCAGCAGCTCCGGTGTGGGGGCGATCAAAAACATTCAGTACTTC
TRBV28	.	TRBD1	TRBJ1-6	17	CASSLLTGYPYNSPLHF	TGTGCCAGCAGTTTATTGACAGGGTACCCCTATAATTCACCCCTCCACTTT
TRBV7-9	.	.	TRBJ2-1	15	CASSQDGSSYNEQFF	TGTGCCAGCAGCCAAGACGGGAGCTCCTACAATGAGCAGTTCTTC
TRBV19	.	TRBD1	TRBJ1-2	18	CASSNSVPGQVTRLGYTF	TGTGCCAGTAGTAATTCAGTCCCGGGACAGGTGACACGGCTAGGCTACACCTTC
TRBV6-5	.	TRBD1	TRBJ1-1	12	CAIDRVNTEAFF	TGTGCCATCGACAGGGTAAACACTGAAGCTTTCTTT
TRBV6-6	.	.	TRBJ2-7	12	CASCGTRDEQYF	TGTGCCAGCTGCGGGACGCGCGACGAGCAGTACTTC
TRBV10-1	.	TRBD1	TRBJ2-7	14	CASSGTGGSYEQYF	TGCGCCAGCAGTGGGACAGGGGGCTCCTACGAGCAGTACTTC
TRBV10-3	.	TRBD1	TRBJ2-7	15	CAISEPRGQAYEQYF	TGTGCCATCAGTGAGCCCAGGGGGCAGGCCTACGAGCAGTACTTC
TRBV4-3	.	.	TRBJ1-2	14	CASRPPGGGYGYTF	TGCGCCAGCAGACCCCCGGGAGGGGGCTATGGCTACACCTTC
TRBV5-8	once	TRBD1	TRBJ1-2	19	CASSLWARASGTGNYGYTF	TGTGCCAGCAGCTTGTGGGCCCGTGCTTCCGGGACAGGCAACTATGGCTACACCTTC
TRBV5-1	.	TRBD1	TRBJ1-2	16	CASRPGQGADNYGYTF	TGCGCCAGCAGGCCGGGACAGGGGGCAGATAACTATGGCTACACCTTC
TRBV29-1	.	.	TRBJ2-2	15	CSASSGGARTGELFF	TGCAGCGCTTCTTCTGGGGGGGCCAGGACCGGGGAGCTGTTTTTT
TRBV27	.	.	TRBJ2-1	15	CASSPRQRAPNEQFF	TGTGCCAGCAGCCCACGACAGCGCGCCCCCAATGAGCAGTTCTTC
TRBV7-2	.	.	TRBJ2-1	14	CASSPPGRYNEQFF	TGTGCCAGCAGCCCTCCGGGGAGGTACAATGAGCAGTTCTTC
TRBV6-5	.	.	TRBJ1-3	15	CAHSYWGEAGNTIYF	TGTGCCCATTCATACTGGGGGGAGGCTGGAAACACCATATATTTT
TRBV11-2	once	.	TRBJ2-2	13	CASSSYSTGELFF	TGTGCCAGCAGCTCTTACTCCACCGGGGAGCTGTTTTTT
TRBV3-1/TRBV3-2	.	TRBD2	TRBJ2-5	14	CASSPGGGKETQYF	TGTGCCAGCAGCCCGGGAGGGGGGAAAGAGACCCAGTACTTC
TRBV7-2	.	TRBD1	TRBJ1-4	15	CASNSDRGRGEKLFF	TGTGCCAGCAACTCGGACAGGGGGCGGGGTGAAAAACTGTTTTTT
TRBV7-2	.	.	TRBJ1-3	15	CASSWGYRAGNTIYF	TGTGCCAGCAGCTGGGGGTACAGGGCTGGAAACACCATATATTTT